Following are 10 T cell receptor beta chains from one sample sequenced in a study of vaccination effects on CD4 cells after COVID-19. Sequenced by immunoSEQ multiplex PCR; TCRdb stores in-frame clones only, minus some. The table lists under 50,000 clones, around 70% of them singletons. Researchers isolated CD4+ T cells once about 11 days of culture had elapsed. No cognate antigen is known for these TCRs. This specimen was CD4+ T cells from PBMCs cultured without peptide, taken before COVID-19 vaccination. These receptors were collected from a human donor who had a prior SARS-CoV-2 infection.

This chain connects TRBV19 to TRBJ2-7, with TRBD2 matching over 12 bases. The trim removed 4 bases at V and 2 bases at J, leaving 15 bases unmatched. The CDR3 runs to 19 residues. CDR1 LNHDA and CDR2 SQIVND come from the germline V gene (reference sequence). As DNA, the CDR3 is TGTGCCAGTAGTACCATACTAGCGGGAGGAGAGGTGAGGCCCTACGAGCAGTACTTC. It translates to CASSTILAGGEVRPYEQYF.

V usage is TRBV11-3 and J usage is TRBJ2-1; a weak D match, TRBD2 (5 bases). There are 13 residues in the CDR3. Trimming left V 1 base short and J 12 bases short, with 13 bases between. Per germline, CDR1 SGHNT and CDR2 YENEEA. The CDR3 loop is CASSLGWEPVQFF. The CDR3 region has the DNA TGTGCCAGCAGCTTAGGGTGGGAGCCCGTGCAGTTCTTC.

V usage is TRBV7-9 and J usage is TRBJ1-2; TRBD1 might be the D (5 bases). There are 16 residues in the CDR3. Germline V lookup: CDR1 SEHNR, CDR2 FQNEAQ (reference sequence). The V gene lost 5 bases and the J gene lost 0 bases, with 16 bases spanning the gap. CDR3 protein: CASSPAGRQANYGYTF. The CDR3 nucleotides are TGTGCCAGCAGCCCGGCGGGGCGGCAGGCTAACTATGGCTACACCTTC. Using reference TRBV7-9 and TRBJ1-2 for the parts outside the CDR3, the full variable domain is DTGVSQNPRHKITKRGQNVTFRCDPISEHNRLYWYRQTLGQGPEFLTYFQNEAQLEKSRLLSDRFSAERPKGSFSTLEIQRTEQGDSAMYLCASSPAGRQANYGYTFGSGTRLTVV.

The V gene is TRBV10-1, the J gene TRBJ2-7, with D hard to call. Trimming removed 10 bases from V and 2 bases from J, with 12 bases in between. The CDR3 sequence is 12 residues long. CDR1 and CDR2 from the germline V gene are WNHNN and SYGVQD (reference sequence). The DNA for the CDR3 is TGCGCCAAGCCGACGGCGGCCTACGAGCAGTACTTC. Protein: CAKPTAAYEQYF.

This chain uses TRBV21-1 with TRBJ1-6; the listed D gene, TRBD1, was not tested against the DNA. TRBV21-1 corresponds to a pseudogene. The CDR3 runs to 21 residues. The CDR3 sequence: CASSKALWDRTWRTYNSPLHF. The CDR3, as DNA: TGTGCCAGCAGCAAAGCGCTTTGGGACAGAACCTGGAGGACCTATAATTCACCCCTCCACTTT.

This clone was observed a few times. This rearrangement joins TRBV7-2 to TRBJ2-7; no clear D. The germline CDR1 and CDR2 sequences are SGHTA and FQGNSA. V was pared by 3 bases and J by 2 bases, with 17 bases between. CDR3 length: 16 amino acids. The CDR3 sequence is CASSFPGSAKAYEQYF. The CDR3, as DNA: TGTGCCAGCAGCTTTCCGGGCTCAGCCAAGGCCTACGAGCAGTACTTC.

This chain joins TRBV12-3 or TRBV12-4 and TRBJ2-3; D perhaps matches TRBD2 (6 bases). Trimming pared 8 bases from V and 2 bases from J, leaving 11 bases between. This CDR3 has 13 residues. The CDR3 spells CASEQRATDTQYF. The CDR3 DNA follows: TGTGCCAGCGAACAGCGGGCCACAGATACGCAGTATTTT.

The V call is TRBV12-3 or TRBV12-4, the J call TRBJ1-5; D is unresolved. This CDR3 contains 13 residues. V dropped 7 bases and J dropped 7 bases, with 14 bases sitting between them. CDR3 in amino acids: CASTIQSDQPQHF. The CDR3, as DNA: TGTGCCAGCACTATACAGTCGGACCAGCCCCAGCATTTT.

The gene calls are TRBV7-2 and TRBJ2-2; TRBD1 matches at 9 bases. Germline V gene lookup returns CDR1 SGHTA and CDR2 FQGNSA. This CDR3 is 18 amino acids long. V shed 1 base and J 7 bases; nucleotides not matched to a gene: 13. Here the CDR3 DNA reads TGTGCCAGCAGCTTAGGGGAGACAGGGGGTTTTATTAACGGGGAGCTGTTTTTT. It translates to CASSLGETGGFINGELFF.

This clone turned up a few times. CDR3 nucleotide sequence: TGTGCCAGCAGCTTAGCGGCTAGCGGGGACAATGAGCAGTTCTTC. This sequence encodes CASSLAASGDNEQFF. The chain joins TRBV7-6 to TRBJ2-1; TRBD2 matches 9 bases. V was clipped by 0 bases and J by 5 bases; unmatched bases: 2. The CDR3 runs 15 residues. In germline, CDR1 is SGHVS, CDR2 FNYEAQ.